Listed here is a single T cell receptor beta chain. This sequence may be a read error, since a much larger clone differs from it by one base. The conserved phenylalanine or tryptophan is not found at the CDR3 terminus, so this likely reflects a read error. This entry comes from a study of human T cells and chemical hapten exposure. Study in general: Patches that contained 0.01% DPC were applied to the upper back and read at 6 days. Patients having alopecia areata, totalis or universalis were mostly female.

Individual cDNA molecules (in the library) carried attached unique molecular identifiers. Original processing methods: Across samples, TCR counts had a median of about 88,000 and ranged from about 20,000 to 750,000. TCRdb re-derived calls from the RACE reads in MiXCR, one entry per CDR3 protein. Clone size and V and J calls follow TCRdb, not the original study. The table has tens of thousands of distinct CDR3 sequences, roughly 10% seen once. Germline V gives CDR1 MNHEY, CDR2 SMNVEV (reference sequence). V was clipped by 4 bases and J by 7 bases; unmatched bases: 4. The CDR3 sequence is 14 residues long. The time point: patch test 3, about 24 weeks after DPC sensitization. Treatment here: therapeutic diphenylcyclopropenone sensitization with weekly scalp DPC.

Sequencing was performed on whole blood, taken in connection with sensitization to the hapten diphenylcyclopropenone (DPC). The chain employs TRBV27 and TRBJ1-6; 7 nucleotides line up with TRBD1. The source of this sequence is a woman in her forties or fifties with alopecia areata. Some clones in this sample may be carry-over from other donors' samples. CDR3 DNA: TGTGCCAGCAGTTGGGACAGAATAAATTCACCCCTCCACCTT. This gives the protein CASSWDRINSPLHL.